This TCR beta chain was found in a study of blood T cell repertoires in COVID-19. Measured with immunoSEQ multiplex PCR; TCRdb has only the in-frame clones, and not every one. This sample yields 230,000 or so clones, of which just over 85% are seen a single time; 3.5% to 4.5% belongs to the top ten. Participants spanned ages about 18 to 90 years and resided in roughly 26 US areas. Each participant's cohort was designated according to participant-reported clinical history. Trimming shortened V by 4 bases and J by 8 bases, and 14 bases separated the two germline ends. The CDR3 is 14 residues long. Germline V gene sequence: CDR1 SGHAT, CDR2 FQNNGV.

Sequencing used PBMCs or T cells enriched from blood (not recorded which). The chain has TRBV11-2 and TRBJ1-4; TRBD1 might be the D (5 bases). This clonotype originated in a woman aged 40 to 50 with acute COVID-19. CDR3 region: CASSSGLPWEKLFF. The CDR3 region has the DNA TGTGCCAGCAGCTCGGGACTGCCTTGGGAAAAACTGTTTTTT.